A single sample gave rise to the 7 T cell receptor beta chains below, sequenced in a study of breast tumors, draining lymph nodes, adjacent tissues. Breast cancer patients provided tissue from their axillary draining lymph nodes. TCRdb reprocessed the multiplex PCR reads with MiXCR, giving one entry per CDR3 protein. The table shows over 250,000 distinct CDR3 sequences, with 30% occurring only once. What was sequenced was axillary lymph node tissue. The source is a female donor with breast cancer. Some clones in this sample may be carry-over from other donors' samples.

This clonotype was seen many times. The chain combines TRBV5-1 with TRBJ2-7, with 8 bases aligning to TRBD2. Trimming cost V 4 bases and J 5 bases; bases outside gene matches: 14. Germline loops: CDR1 SGHRS, CDR2 YFSETQ. The length of the CDR3 is 16 residues. CDR3 region: CASSVGTSGSVNEQYF. The CDR3 region has the DNA TGCGCCAGCAGCGTTGGGACCAGCGGGAGTGTCAACGAGCAGTACTTC.

This clonotype was seen at least ten times. The CDR3 nucleotides read TGCGCCAGCAGAACTGGGGCAGGGAAGGGAGGGAATGAAAAACTGTTTTTT. Protein sequence: CASRTGAGKGGNEKLFF. The chain links TRBV5-1 to TRBJ1-4, with D perhaps TRBD1 (5 bases). Deletions cut 5 bases from V and 5 bases from J, with 22 bases between. CDR3 length: 17 residues. In germline, CDR1 is SGHRS, CDR2 YFSETQ.

In its sample, this clonotype was seen a few times. V gene TRBV28 combines with J gene TRBJ1-1, with D unclear. Per the germline V gene, CDR1 is MDHEN and CDR2 is SYDVKM. The CDR3 is 11 residues long. V was shortened by 7 bases and J by 0 bases, with 3 bases between the two germline ends. For the CDR3, the DNA is TGTGCCAGCAAGTTGAACACTGAAGCTTTCTTT. Its protein is CASKLNTEAFF.

V gene TRBV5-4 combines with J gene TRBJ2-3; D perhaps matches TRBD1 (6 bases). Per the germline V gene, CDR1 is SGHNT and CDR2 is YYREEE (reference sequence). V lost 7 bases and J lost 2, with 11 bases in between. The CDR3 has 13 residues. The CDR3: CASRDTPTDTQYF. CDR3 nucleotide sequence: TGTGCCAGCCGGGACACCCCCACAGATACGCAGTATTTT.

This clonotype was seen at least ten times. The CDR3 nucleotides are TGCAGTGCTAGAGCCCCGGGAGGGCCCGGTACAGATACGCAGTATTTT. It yields the protein CSARAPGGPGTDTQYF. V and J are TRBV20-1 and TRBJ2-3; 8 bases agree with TRBD2. V trimming: 1 base; J trimming: 3 bases; junction bases outside the gene matches: 9. The CDR3 sequence is 16 residues long. CDR1 and CDR2 (germline): DFQATT, SNEGSKA (reference sequence).

The CDR3 DNA follows: TGTGCCAGCAGCGTAGTTCAGGAGACGGGGGGACTGTTTTTT. Translated: CASSVVQETGGLFF. The rearrangement joins TRBV7-9 to TRBJ1-4; possibly TRBD1 for D (5 bases). The CDR3 extends over 14 amino acids. V dropped 5 bases and J dropped 13 bases, with 20 bases sitting between them. Germline V CDR1 and CDR2: SEHNR, FQNEAQ (reference sequence).

This clonotype was picked up one time. This rearrangement joins TRBV29-1 to TRBJ2-7; a possible D gene is TRBD1 (5 bases). The V and J ends lost 4 bases and 2 bases respectively, with 12 bases between them. The CDR3 extends over 13 amino acids. Looked up from germline, CDR1 is SQVTM and CDR2 is ANQGSEA. Here the CDR3 DNA reads TGCAGCGTTGTTGGCAGGGCCCCCTACGAGCAGTACTTC. Protein product: CSVVGRAPYEQYF.